This T cell receptor (beta chain) was found in a study of blood T cell repertoires in COVID-19. The data were produced by immunoSEQ multiplex PCR, yet TCRdb's version contains in-frame clones alone and is incomplete. The data hold 300,000 to 350,000 clones, with nearly 90% observed a single time. This CDR3 is built from 14 residues. Trimming took 8 bases from V and 0 from J, leaving 16 bases between them. The germline CDR1 and CDR2 sequences are GTSNPN and SVGIG (reference sequence). The rearrangement uses TRBV30 and TRBJ1-1; a possible D gene is TRBD1 (5 bases). Sequencing was done on a sample of PBMCs or T cells enriched from blood (not recorded which). The sequence was collected from a woman younger than 35 with acute COVID-19. DNA of the CDR3: TGTGCCCATCAACGGGCGGGGCTGAACACTGAAGCTTTCTTT. It is translated as CAHQRAGLNTEAFF. The full variable domain, its missing parts supplied by reference TRBV30 and TRBJ1-1, is SQTIHQWPATLVQPVGSPLSLECTVEGTSNPNLYWYRQAAGRGLQLLFYSVGIGQISSEVPQNLSASRPQDRQFILSSKKLLLSDSGFYLCAHQRAGLNTEAFFGQGTRLTVV.